The clone carrying this T cell receptor beta chain has only one observation. Its target is not known. These data belong to a study of radiation and T cells in renal cell carcinoma. Study-wide points: In blood, top tumor clones expanded by 2 weeks, shrinking by 4.

Using immunoSEQ multiplex PCR, the repertoire was profiled, and TCRdb retains in-frame clones only, with some absent. This table holds around 180,000 clones, 88% found once. Time point specified: blood 4 weeks post-SBRT, at nephrectomy. The treatment: 15 Gy SBRT to primary tumor, nephrectomy 4 weeks later. Nephrectomy followed 15 Gy stereotactic body radiation by 4 weeks. After SBRT, blood was collected at 2 and 4 weeks, plus baseline. This renal cell carcinoma was of the clear cell type. Germline CDR1 and CDR2: LNHDA and SQIVND (reference sequence). This CDR3 spans 15 amino acids. V shed 6 bases and J shed 5 bases, with 19 bases lying between them.

The gene calls are TRBV19 and TRBJ2-5, with D perhaps given as TRBD1 or TRBD2 (5 bases each). This sequence was found in a woman in her forties or fifties with renal cell carcinoma. The sample consisted of blood, taken from a patient whose treatment included radiotherapy and nephrectomy. CDR3 DNA: TGTGCCAGTAGCAGGACGGGACGGTCAGAGGAGACCCAGTACTTC. Protein: CASSRTGRSEETQYF.